This record concerns one T cell receptor beta chain sequence. Its antigen target is currently unknown. An end of the junction differs from the germline gene, which may be a read error. The library came from the immunoSEQ multiplex PCR assay. For the multiplex PCR, a mixture combining 60 forward primers for TCR Vbeta segments and 13 reverse primers for TCR Jbeta segments was used. Amplification of the CDR3 region of rearranged TCR beta genes was performed with a multiplex PCR assay on genomic DNA. Amplified TCR beta libraries were sequenced as 87-base-pair reads on the Illumina HiSeq System. The paper's data handling went like this. Across the roughly 640 repertoires, a later analysis counted around 80 million unique TCR beta chains, roughly 11 million of which were shared by at least two donors. A nearest-neighbor algorithm error-corrected the raw reads and collapsed the reads into unique sequences, merging closely related sequences to remove PCR and sequencing errors. Alignment of CDR3 sequences to IMGT reference sequences was used to assign V, D and J gene segments. For a sequence to be retained, at least a six-nucleotide match to both a V gene segment and a J gene segment was required. A rearrangement counted as productive if the CDR3 had no stop codons and remained in frame with V and J, and every other rearrangement counted as non-productive. CDR3 was defined according to IMGT convention as the region running from the second conserved V-encoded cysteine to the conserved J-encoded phenylalanine. In an earlier analysis of more than 550 of the donors, sequences lacking an unambiguous match to a single V gene segment were excluded. In an earlier analysis of a few hundred of the donors, a V segment was called functional when productive rearrangements were above 56.7%, and segregating when the standard deviation between donors exceeded 5%. A statistical classification framework was developed to diagnose cytomegalovirus status using the catalog of TCR beta chain sequences. In a later analysis, TCR nucleotide sequences were compared against IMGT/GENE-DB human TR gene sequences so that V and J genes could be assigned. The TCRdist pipeline was used in a later analysis to assign CDR3 sequences and most-parsimonious VDJ recombination scenarios. In a later analysis, each TCR beta chain was defined by its CDR3 amino acid sequence together with its V-gene family, and reads lacking a unique V-gene family were excluded. As a way to deal with suspected cross-contamination and a sequencing artifact, a later analysis dropped 450 to 600 nucleotide sequences that were highly shared and had low generation probability. In a later analysis, a clonal expansion index for each public chain was calculated from normalized within-repertoire ranks of inferred template counts. Generation probabilities in a later analysis came from a VDJ recombination model fitted to out-of-frame rearrangements, and those results were checked against IGoR. In a later analysis, TCR-TCR, TCR-HLA and TCR-CMV co-occurrence was scored with hypergeometric tests, and a repertoire-size bias correction was applied to TCR pairs. To estimate false discovery rates, a later analysis permuted the HLA or CMV assignments 20 times. In a later analysis, co-occurring TCRs were grouped using DBSCAN, with TCRdist sequence similarity added in when clustering inside HLA-allele-positive subsets. For co-occurrence clustering, repertoires with fewer than 30,000 or more than 120,000 public chains were excluded, along with four to six repertoires with anomalous nucleotide sharing. TCRdb mirrors the immuneACCESS table, restricted to in-frame sequences. Some clones are absent from its copies; in checked studies, under half trace to an unresolved V gene, and the reason for the others is unknown. The DNA was the basis for D and trimming; V, J and clone size are from that table. The sample profile shows fewer than 45,000 clones; roughly four fifths of them were found once. 8.4% of the sample rests with the top ten.

The cohort comprised 666 healthy bone marrow donors. All cohort members were sampled while nominally healthy, although unrecorded immune exposures were likely present. The donor was CMV seropositive and was included in the group of about 290 seropositive cohort members. Every donor gave a peripheral blood sample, and the peripheral blood mononuclear cells from that sample were used for TCR beta sequencing. Genomic DNA extraction from the blood cell samples was performed with the Qiagen DNeasy Blood Extraction Kit. The entry originates in a study of cytomegalovirus exposure and HLA in healthy donors (dated by TCRdb to 2016 to 2017). Background for the entire study: In an earlier analysis of approximately 500 of the donors, approximately 300 Gb of sequence data and 90 million to 120 million unique TCR beta sequences from roughly 200 million T cells were reported. Approximately 310 gigabases of sequencing data and 70 million to 95 million unique TCR sequences made up an early release that covered approximately 620 HLA-typed donors. Of the 300 to 450 genotyped donors, roughly 80% fell in the genetic ancestry cluster associated with self-reported Caucasian donors. The study aimed to test whether cataloging public T cell receptors could reveal signatures of past pathogen exposure. Using immunosequencing, the study profiled T cell repertoires from approximately 700 subjects and related those repertoires to cytomegalovirus serostatus. In addition to the first cohort of 650 to 750 subjects, a separate validation cohort of 130 or so different subjects was used. The study combined high-throughput TCR immunosequencing, statistical association of individual TCRs with disease status, and machine learning to predict cytomegalovirus infection status. A later analysis re-examined previously published TCR beta repertoires from 610 or so donors and added high-resolution HLA genotyping to investigate patterns of TCR occurrence. Rather than drawing on any new phenotypic data, the later analysis identified candidate immune exposures from TCR beta sequences and the way those sequences occurred across donors. An earlier analysis of roughly 600 of the donors used high-throughput TCR beta sequencing to judge whether each TCR beta V gene segment behaved as functional or pseudogenic. Donor age, sex, ethnicity and CMV serostatus were compiled alongside the repertoire data. A later genetic analysis used genome-wide SNP genotypes for about 65% of the 666 donors, treating that subset as a discovery cohort. All discovery cohort repertoires had been generated using a single sequencing platform. Class I and class II HLA loci were covered by the typing at four-digit resolution. The number of typed donors differed by locus: about 629-630 for A, B, C, DRB1 and DQB1; approximately 520 for DQA1; over 600 for DPA1; and around 450 for DPB1. Four or five DR-DQ haplotypes were handled as single units for association and clustering because linkage in the cohort was strong. Among roughly 370 genotyped donors of the cohort, an average of 235,054 unique TCR beta nucleotide sequences were sequenced per donor, roughly a sixth of them non-productive.

Overall study results and their limits: Most CMV-associated TCR beta chains appeared to be HLA-restricted in a later analysis, and the HLA associations seemed to be driven largely by CMV exposure. The only immune exposure information available for the cohort was CMV serostatus. According to the authors, the approach could potentially be generalized to other disease states and immunological phenotypes. In a later genetic analysis, a missense DCLRE1C variant was associated with V-gene and J-gene trimming of TCR beta chains, and the association was replicated in an independent cohort. This cohort had only TCR beta chains sequenced, and the lack of alpha or paired-chain data limited which features could be detected. Roughly uniform sequencing depth across donors was assumed in presence/absence analyses, although this assumption may not hold. In a later analysis, TCR association rates were found to vary across HLA loci, with the most associated TCRs seen for DRB1 alleles and the fewest for HLA-C alleles. In a later analysis, HLA-associated TCR beta chains were found to be more clonally expanded and to have lower generation probabilities than equally common non-associated chains. Specific HLA alleles were associated with some 15,000 TCR beta sequences at a false discovery rate of 0.05 in a later analysis. Some IMGT-functional V segments, including TRBV6-2 and TRBV6-3, could not be told apart with the 87-base-pair reads, so those segments were excluded. Correlated functional status among segregating V segments might be attributable to linkage disequilibrium, but an unknown experimental factor could not be ruled out. According to a later analysis, parvovirus B19, influenza, CMV and Epstein-Barr virus appeared linked to several top co-occurrence clusters. A total of fewer than 200 TCR beta chains were listed by the study as associated with cytomegalovirus. A later genetic analysis reported fewer N-insertions in productive TCRs among donors in an Asian-associated ancestry cluster than the roughly 700-donor mean. Strong co-occurrence of HLA alleles, especially DR and DQ, made assigning TCR associations to individual alleles difficult. The classifier was reported to diagnose cytomegalovirus status with high specificity and sensitivity in both the original cohort and the validation cohort. In vitro tests confirmed that a few of the cytomegalovirus-associated TCR beta chains recognize cytomegalovirus antigens. Because some donors lacked HLA typing at each locus, the association tests relied only on the typed subset. A further reported finding was that TCR beta sequences accurately predicted the HLA-A and HLA-B alleles for most subjects in the first cohort. Because counts were too low, 15 to 20 rarely observed V segments, including chromosome 9 orphons, were excluded from the earlier analysis of roughly 580 of the donors. An earlier analysis of 587 of the donors showed that most TCR beta V segments appeared in productive rearrangements either about 87% or about 30% of the time, which broadly matched IMGT annotations. Across donors, most TCR sequences were observed very rarely, whereas some public TCRs were present in many individuals. The sequencing pipeline was judged likely to have produced a cluster of highly shared sequence variants as a technical artifact.

From the cysteine through the phenylalanine, the CDR3 covers 18 amino acids. Only the CDR3 region is kept as DNA, spanning 54 bases read in frame from base 1. CDR1 and CDR2 were assigned from the germline V gene (reference sequence) as MNHEY and SMNVEV. The sequence came from a woman aged 25 to 39 in good health and CMV-seropositive. Material for sequencing was PBMCs. The rearrangement joined TRBV27 to TRBJ2-7, with TRBD1 matching 10 junction bases. The DNA sequence follows: TGTGCCAGCAGTCTATCTGTTTCATTAGGACAGGGGGCCTACGAGCAGTACTTC. Its translation reads: CASSLSVSLGQGAYEQYF.